These 2 T cell receptor beta chains share one sample of origin, sequenced in a study of molecular identifiers for immune sequencing clone quantification. TCRdb called the PCR reads again in MiXCR, with one record for every CDR3 protein. Of tens of thousands of distinct CDR3 sequences in the sample, 15% to 20% were seen once. The source material was naive CD8+ T cells from blood, with Jurkat cell RNA spiked in. Subset reported: FACS-sorted CD8+CD4-CCR7+CD45RA+ naive T cells. The receptor set was obtained from a human donor in good health. Some libraries in this study had Jurkat cell RNA spiked in.

Note on this clonotype: Mismatch with germline at one junction end may stem from a read error. The genes are TRBV27 and TRBJ2-7; TRBD2 might be the D (6 bases). The CDR3 consists of 15 residues. Looked up from germline, CDR1 is MNHEY and CDR2 is SMNVEV (reference sequence). In nucleotides, the CDR3 is TGTGCCAGCAGTGCCGGGACTGGCGGAGTTTACGAGCAGTATTTC. Its protein is CASSAGTGGVYEQYF.

The V and J genes are TRBV6-2 or TRBV6-3 and TRBJ2-7; possibly TRBD2 for D (6 bases). Trimming cost V 2 bases and J 2 bases, with 16 bases left between them. Germline V gene lookup returns CDR1 MNHEY and CDR2 SVGEGT. CDR3 length: 16 amino acids. CDR3 amino acids: CASSYPFRDSTYEQYF. Written as DNA, the CDR3 is TGTGCCAGCAGTTACCCGTTTAGGGACTCCACCTACGAGCAGTACTTC.